The TCR beta chain under discussion was sequenced for a study of PD-1 blockade in classical Hodgkin lymphoma. This clone was counted only a few times. The antigen is not known. Trimming took 0 bases from V and 2 from J, leaving 17 bases between them. The CDR3 totals 17 residues. The germline V gene encodes CDR1 LNHNV and CDR2 YYDKDF (reference sequence). Notes on the study in general: By cycle point C4D1, TCR diversity had risen significantly in CD4+ cells (but not CD8+ cells).

Patients all relapsed after autologous stem cell transplantation, and there was variation in brentuximab vedotin exposure. Magnetic negative selection was used to purify CD8+ T cells from thawed PBMCs. This table comes from immunoSEQ multiplex PCR, and its TCRdb copy is limited to in-frame clones, with some not included. The data hold about 3,000 clones, with roughly 60% observed a single time. V usage is TRBV15 and J usage is TRBJ2-7, with a weak D call TRBD1 (6 bases). The source of this sequence is a human donor with classical Hodgkin lymphoma. The sample consisted of CD8+ T cells from blood, taken at baseline. The CDR3 protein is CATSRDLVRGFPYEQYF. The CDR3 DNA reads as TGTGCCACCAGCAGAGATTTGGTCAGGGGATTTCCCTACGAGCAGTACTTC.